This TCR beta chain was observed in a study of early T cells in non-severe SARS-CoV-2 infection. Study overall: Sequencing of bulk RNA from unsorted whole blood was done, without chain pairing. Regarding the study as a whole: The study's VDJdb matching favored anti-spike CD8 responses and missed private and CD4 specificities.

This clonotype showed up many times. Its specificity is not known. Separate cDNA molecules each had unique molecular identifiers attached to them. TCRdb ran MiXCR on the 5' RACE reads and lists one entry per CDR3 protein. The repertoire holds approximately 79,000 distinct CDR3 sequences, more than 10% seen once, with about 1.1% in the top ten. This CDR3 region has 16 residues. Trimming took 6 bases from V and 0 from J, leaving 15 bases between them. Germline lookup yields CDR1 MNHNY and CDR2 SVGAGI (reference sequence). The source is an adult who was a healthcare worker with PCR-confirmed SARS-CoV-2 infection or an uninfected control (not recorded which). This chain joins TRBV6-6 and TRBJ1-5; D gene uncertain. The sample comprised whole blood. The CDR3 loop is CASREPGDYSNQPQHF. In nucleotides, the CDR3 is TGTGCCAGCAGAGAGCCGGGAGATTATAGCAATCAGCCCCAGCATTTT.